The text below deals with one TCR beta chain. Antigen: not known. This sample was taken from a study of OX40 agonist ivuxolimab in advanced cancers. In the study overall: Checkpoint inhibitors had been given previously to approximately 41% of patients.

Study-wide results and caveats: Certain nonresponders additionally had low normalized T-cell clonal expansion. Average numbers of expanded clones were greater in CD8+ T cells than in CD4+.

Here immunoSEQ multiplex PCR was the method, and the copy in TCRdb shows in-frame clones only, minus some. Of tens of thousands of clones listed, about nine tenths are singletons. The sample consisted of CD4+ or CD8+ T cells sorted from blood, taken in a trial of the OX40 agonist ivuxolimab. The TCR comes from an adult with an advanced solid tumor such as melanoma, head and neck, liver or kidney cancer.

The CDR3 region is CASSLQGLEYNEQFF. In DNA form, the CDR3 reads TGTGCCAGCAGCTTACAGGGATTGGAGTACAATGAGCAGTTCTTC. This chain links TRBV7-3 with TRBJ2-1, with D possibly matching TRBD1 (5 bases). CDR1 and CDR2 (germline): SGHTA, FQGTGA. The CDR3 is 15 residues long. V dropped 2 bases and J dropped 4 bases, with 12 bases sitting between them.